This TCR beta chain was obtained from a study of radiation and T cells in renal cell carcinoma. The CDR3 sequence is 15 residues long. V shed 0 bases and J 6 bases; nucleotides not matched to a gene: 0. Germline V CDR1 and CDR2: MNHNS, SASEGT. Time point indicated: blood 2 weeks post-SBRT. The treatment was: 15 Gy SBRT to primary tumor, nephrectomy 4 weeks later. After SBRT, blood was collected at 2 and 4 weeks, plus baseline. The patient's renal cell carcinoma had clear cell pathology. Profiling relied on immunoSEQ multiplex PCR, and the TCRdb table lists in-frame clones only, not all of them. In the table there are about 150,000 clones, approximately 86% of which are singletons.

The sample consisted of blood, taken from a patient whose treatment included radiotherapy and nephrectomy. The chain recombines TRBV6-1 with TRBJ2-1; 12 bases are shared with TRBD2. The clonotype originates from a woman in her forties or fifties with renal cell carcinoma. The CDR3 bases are TGTGCCAGCAGTGAAGCGACTAGCGGGGGCAATGAGCAGTTCTTC. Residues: CASSEATSGGNEQFF.